The clone carrying this TCR beta chain was seen a few times. Its target is not known. This specimen comes from a study of blood T cells in healthy people across ages. Study-wide findings and caveats: Conclusively comparing naive with antigen-experienced cells was impossible with unsorted PBMCs. Long-lived donors had more naive CD4+ cells and higher diversity than aged donors.

It was with a sample-barcoded 5' primer and a J-beta primer mix that a second PCR of roughly 6 to 12 cycles was run. TCRdb re-called the 5' RACE reads through MiXCR, storing one row per CDR3 protein. The sample contains over 1,500,000 distinct CDR3 sequences, approximately 40% of which appear only once. CDR3 length: 16 amino acids. The germline V gene encodes CDR1 SEHNR and CDR2 FQNEAQ (reference sequence). Sequencing used blood. The chain uses TRBV7-9 and TRBJ2-1, with 12 bases fitting TRBD1. The DNA end is more similar to TRBJ2-7, so the J call may be wrong. The TCR comes from a human donor in good health. CDR3 DNA: TGTGCCAGCAGCTTAAGAGGGACAGGGGGCCTCTACGAGCAGTACTTC. Its protein is CASSLRGTGGLYEQYF.